The rows below give T cell receptor beta chains drawn from one sample of a study of shared clonotypes between healthy human individuals. Libraries were prepared by immunoSEQ multiplex PCR; TCRdb keeps only in-frame clonotypes and omits some of them. The data hold about 1.1 million clones, with roughly 80% observed a single time. What was sequenced was memory CD4+ T cells from PBMCs. The receptor source for this set is a man between 18 and 29 years old in good health. Some clones in this sample may be carry-over from other donors' samples. Both conserved end residues are part of each CDR3. Fields, in order: J gene, V gene, clone size, D gene, CDR3 DNA, CDR3 protein. D genes are given only for firm matches. Clone size, where shown, is once, few, many, or a class for clones that have expanded.

j_call: TRBJ2-7; v_call: TRBV28; clone_size: -; d_call: -; cdr3_nt: TGTGCCAGCACCCCAGAGAGCTCCTACGAGCAGTACTTC; cdr3_aa: CASTPESSYEQYF
j_call: TRBJ1-4; v_call: TRBV7-9; clone_size: -; d_call: TRBD1; cdr3_nt: TGTGCCAGCAGCCCCGGGACAGGGCTTGAAAAACTGTTTTTT; cdr3_aa: CASSPGTGLEKLFF
j_call: TRBJ1-1; v_call: TRBV19; clone_size: -; d_call: -; cdr3_nt: TGTGCCAGTAGTGTATCCAAAAGGGTTGTTGGCACTGAAGCTTTCTTT; cdr3_aa: CASSVSKRVVGTEAFF
j_call: TRBJ2-5; v_call: TRBV10-1; clone_size: -; d_call: TRBD2; cdr3_nt: TGCGCCAGCAGTGATAGCGGGAGCCTAGAGACCCAGTACTTC; cdr3_aa: CASSDSGSLETQYF
j_call: TRBJ1-1; v_call: TRBV7-8; clone_size: -; d_call: -; cdr3_nt: TGTGCCAGCAGCTCCGGAGGTCGGGGTGAAGCTTTCTTT; cdr3_aa: CASSSGGRGEAFF
j_call: TRBJ1-1; v_call: TRBV6-6; clone_size: -; d_call: -; cdr3_nt: TGTGCCAGCAGGTCGGGGGCCTACACTGAAGCTTTCTTT; cdr3_aa: CASRSGAYTEAFF
j_call: TRBJ2-2; v_call: TRBV6-1; clone_size: -; d_call: -; cdr3_nt: TGTGCCAGCAGTGGCAGGGATCACGTTGCCGGGGAGCTGTTTTTT; cdr3_aa: CASSGRDHVAGELFF
j_call: TRBJ2-7; v_call: TRBV7-6; clone_size: once; d_call: TRBD1; cdr3_nt: TGTGCCAGCAGCTTAGATGACAGGGGCTACGAGCAGTACTTC; cdr3_aa: CASSLDDRGYEQYF
j_call: TRBJ2-5; v_call: TRBV14; clone_size: -; d_call: -; cdr3_nt: TGTGCCAGCAGCCAACTACTCGGACAAGAGACCCAGTACTTC; cdr3_aa: CASSQLLGQETQYF
j_call: TRBJ2-6; v_call: TRBV5-7; clone_size: -; d_call: -; cdr3_nt: TGTGCCAGCAGCTGGGATCCCAACGTCCTGACTTTC; cdr3_aa: CASSWDPNVLTF
j_call: TRBJ2-1; v_call: TRBV14; clone_size: -; d_call: -; cdr3_nt: TGTGCCAGCAGCCAAGATCTTAGGAGCGGGGAGCAGTTCTTC; cdr3_aa: CASSQDLRSGEQFF
j_call: TRBJ1-4; v_call: TRBV9; clone_size: few; d_call: -; cdr3_nt: TGTGCCAGCAGCGACAGATCAACTAATGAAAAACTGTTTTTT; cdr3_aa: CASSDRSTNEKLFF
j_call: TRBJ2-2; v_call: TRBV10-1; clone_size: -; d_call: -; cdr3_nt: TGCGCCAGCAACGCCGCGCGGACCGGGGAGCTGTTTTTT; cdr3_aa: CASNAARTGELFF
j_call: TRBJ1-2; v_call: TRBV6-6; clone_size: -; d_call: -; cdr3_nt: TGTGCCAGCAGTTCCAGAGGGGGCTACACCTTC; cdr3_aa: CASSSRGGYTF
j_call: TRBJ2-7; v_call: TRBV30; clone_size: few; d_call: -; cdr3_nt: TGTGCCTGGAGTGTGCTCTACGAGCAGTACTTC; cdr3_aa: CAWSVLYEQYF
j_call: TRBJ2-2; v_call: TRBV5-1; clone_size: -; d_call: -; cdr3_nt: TGCGCCAGCAGCCCGTACGGGGTCAGGGGGGAGCTGTTTTTT; cdr3_aa: CASSPYGVRGELFF
j_call: TRBJ2-5; v_call: TRBV30; clone_size: few; d_call: TRBD1; cdr3_nt: TGTGCCTGGAGTGTAACGGGACAGGGGGAGACCCAGTACTTC; cdr3_aa: CAWSVTGQGETQYF
j_call: TRBJ2-6; v_call: TRBV5-1; clone_size: once; d_call: -; cdr3_nt: TGCGCCAGCAGCGGGGCAGGGACTGGGGCCAACGTCCTGACTTTC; cdr3_aa: CASSGAGTGANVLTF
j_call: TRBJ1-5; v_call: TRBV5-1; clone_size: -; d_call: TRBD1; cdr3_nt: TGCGCCAGCAGCGAGACAGGGGGTGGCAATCAGCCCCAGCATTTT; cdr3_aa: CASSETGGGNQPQHF
j_call: TRBJ1-1; v_call: TRBV28; clone_size: few; d_call: -; cdr3_nt: TGTGCCAGCAGTGTGGGGGGCACTGAAGCTTTCTTT; cdr3_aa: CASSVGGTEAFF